The rows below give T cell receptor beta chains drawn from one sample of a study of CD8+CD57+ T cells in acquired aplastic anemia. One entry per CDR3 protein results from TCRdb running MiXCR on the reads. The sample has about 110,000 distinct CDR3 sequences, roughly 50% seen once. Sequenced material: sorted CD4+, CD8+, or CD8+CD57+ T cells (not recorded which) from PBMCs. These receptors were obtained from a human donor in good health, serving as a control. Both conserved end residues are part of each CDR3. Fields, in order: J gene, V gene, D gene, clone size, CDR3 DNA, CDR3 protein. D genes are given only for firm matches. Expanded clones get a size class; other rows say once, few or many, or leave the size out.

TRBJ1-6 | TRBV6-1 | NA | many | TGTGCCAGCAGTGAAATTAGATCATGGGGCTTACGGAATTCACCCCTCCACTTT | CASSEIRSWGLRNSPLHF
TRBJ2-1 | TRBV12-3/TRBV12-4 | TRBD1 | many | TGTGCCAGCAAGGGACAGGGACACGATGAGCAGTTCTTC | CASKGQGHDEQFF
TRBJ2-7 | TRBV10-1 | TRBD1 | NA | TGCGCCAGCAGAACGGACAGGGCCTACGAGCAGTACTTC | CASRTDRAYEQYF
TRBJ1-6 | TRBV4-2 | NA | many | TGTGCCAGCAGCCAAGGGGCGGAAGGTTATAATTCACCCCTCCACTTT | CASSQGAEGYNSPLHF
TRBJ1-1 | TRBV7-8 | NA | many | TGTGCCAGCAGCTTAATGGATCCTGAAGCTTTCTTT | CASSLMDPEAFF
TRBJ2-5 | TRBV25-1 | TRBD1 | NA | TGTGCCACCAGTGACGACAGGGTGGCCCAAGAGACCCAGTACTTC | CATSDDRVAQETQYF
TRBJ2-7 | TRBV7-6 | TRBD1 | once | TGTGCCAGCAGCTTAGCCGGGACAGGCGAGCAGTACTTC | CASSLAGTGEQYF
TRBJ2-2 | TRBV7-6 | NA | NA | TGTGCCAGCAGCTTATCGGGTATGGGGGAGCTGTTTTTT | CASSLSGMGELFF
TRBJ2-5 | TRBV20-1 | NA | many | TGCAGTGCTAGCCAACCTCTTACAGGGTTTTGGGGAGAGACCCAGTACTTC | CSASQPLTGFWGETQYF
TRBJ2-1 | TRBV29-1 | NA | few | TGCAGCTTGAGGAGTGATGAGCAGTTCTTC | CSLRSDEQFF
TRBJ2-7 | TRBV15 | NA | NA | TGTGCCACCAGCAGAGACTCGTCTCCAGGGTACGAGCAGTACTTC | CATSRDSSPGYEQYF
TRBJ2-1 | TRBV2 | NA | NA | TGTGCCAGCCGCGGTAGATCTCAAAACAATGAGCAGTTCTTC | CASRGRSQNNEQFF
TRBJ2-5 | TRBV6-5 | NA | many | TGTGCCAGCAGTTCCTTTAGCGGAGAGACCCAGTACTTC | CASSSFSGETQYF
TRBJ1-1 | TRBV7-2 | NA | NA | TGTGCCAGCAGCTTAAGGGAAGTTCGACCCTCTATTTACACTGAAGCTTTCTTT | CASSLREVRPSIYTEAFF
TRBJ1-6 | TRBV27 | NA | many | TGTGCCAGCAGTTTCAGCATGGGGGACCCATCCCTCCACTTT | CASSFSMGDPSLHF
TRBJ2-1 | TRBV7-8 | TRBD2 | few | TGTGCCAGCAGCTTAGGGACTAGCGGGGGGGCTCGGCAGTGCTTC | CASSLGTSGGARQCF
TRBJ1-5 | TRBV20-1 | NA | NA | TGCAGTGCTAGTCTTACAGGGCTTGGGCAGCATTTT | CSASLTGLGQHF
TRBJ1-5 | TRBV20-1 | NA | NA | TGCAGTGCTAGAGCGGGAGGGGCAGCCAATCAGCCCCAGCATTTT | CSARAGGAANQPQHF
TRBJ2-7 | TRBV7-2 | NA | few | TGTGCCAGCAGCTTCCACAGCCACGAGCAGTACTTC | CASSFHSHEQYF
TRBJ2-2 | TRBV7-2 | NA | NA | TGTGCCAGCAGCCCCTCCGACGGGGAGCTGTTTTTT | CASSPSDGELFF
TRBJ2-3 | TRBV9 | TRBD2 | NA | TGTGCCAGCAGCGTTAGCGGGAGGGCCGCTTTAGATACGCAGTATTTT | CASSVSGRAALDTQYF
TRBJ1-5 | TRBV27 | NA | few | TGTGCCAGCAGTTTCTATCAGGGAAGCAATCAGCCCCAGCATTTT | CASSFYQGSNQPQHF
TRBJ2-3 | TRBV20-1 | TRBD2 | NA | TGCAGTGCTAGAGGCGGGACTAGCGGGGGGATAGATACGCAGTATTTT | CSARGGTSGGIDTQYF
TRBJ2-7 | TRBV7-2 | TRBD2 | many | TGTGCCAGCAGCTTAGCGCCTAGCGGTTCCTACGAGCAGTACTTC | CASSLAPSGSYEQYF
TRBJ2-1 | TRBV12-3/TRBV12-4 | NA | many | TGTGCCAGCAGTAAAACTTTGGACGGGGACAATGAGCAGTTCTTC | CASSKTLDGDNEQFF
TRBJ2-1 | TRBV19 | NA | NA | TGTGCCAGCAATACAGGGTCCACCTACAATGAGCAGTTCTTC | CASNTGSTYNEQFF
TRBJ2-5 | TRBV25-1 | NA | few | TGTGCCAGCACGGGGAGCACAGGGCGAGAATACCAGTACTTC | CASTGSTGREYQYF
TRBJ1-1 | TRBV3-1 | TRBD1 | few | TGTGCCAGCAGCCAATGGGCTACAGGGGAGACTGAAGCTTTCTTT | CASSQWATGETEAFF
TRBJ1-1 | TRBV20-1 | NA | NA | TGCAGTGCTAGTACGACAACCGAAGCTTTCTTT | CSASTTTEAFF
TRBJ2-5 | TRBV7-8 | TRBD2 | NA | TGTGCCAGCGCTTGGGCAGGGCGGGAGCAGTACTTC | CASAWAGREQYF
TRBJ2-1 | TRBV20-1 | NA | many | TGCAGTGCTAGGTTCGATGAGCAGTTCTTC | CSARFDEQFF
TRBJ2-3 | TRBV5-1 | NA | many | TGCGCCAGCAGCCAGTGGACAGCTAGCACAGATACGCAGTATTTT | CASSQWTASTDTQYF
TRBJ2-1 | TRBV6-1 | TRBD1 | NA | TGTGCCAGCAGCCCGACAGGGGTCTCCTACGAGCAGTTCTTC | CASSPTGVSYEQFF
TRBJ1-1 | TRBV27 | NA | many | TGTGCCAGCAGTTTAAGGGTGTACACTGAAGCTTTCTTT | CASSLRVYTEAFF
TRBJ2-5 | TRBV7-9 | TRBD2 | NA | TGTGCCAGCAGCGTAGCTAGCGGCAAAGAGACCCAGTACTTC | CASSVASGKETQYF
TRBJ1-1 | TRBV2 | TRBD1 | NA | TGTGCCAACATCCGGGACAGGGCCGCGAACACTGAAGCTTTCTTT | CANIRDRAANTEAFF
TRBJ2-7 | TRBV19 | NA | NA | TGTGCCAGCAGCCCCACGTGGAACTCCTACGAGCAGTACTTC | CASSPTWNSYEQYF
TRBJ1-1 | TRBV7-9 | NA | NA | TGTGCCACGACTAGGGAGGGGAACACTGAAGCTTTCTTT | CATTREGNTEAFF
TRBJ2-5 | TRBV7-6 | NA | NA | TGTGCCAGCAGCTTAGGGCAGCAAGAGACCCAGTACTTC | CASSLGQQETQYF
TRBJ2-3 | TRBV20-1 | NA | NA | TGCAGTGCTAGAGCCCTGGAGGGGACAGATACGCAGTATTTT | CSARALEGTDTQYF
TRBJ2-1 | TRBV6-2/TRBV6-3 | TRBD2 | once | TGTGCCAGCAGTAACCCGGGGGGATACAATGAGCAGTTCTTC | CASSNPGGYNEQFF
TRBJ1-2 | TRBV30 | NA | many | TGTGCCTGGAGCGACGGGGTTAAGGATGGCTACACCTTC | CAWSDGVKDGYTF
TRBJ1-2 | TRBV5-6 | TRBD1 | few | TGTGCCAGCAGCCAAGATTTATGGGGACAGGGCTACACCTTC | CASSQDLWGQGYTF
TRBJ2-7 | TRBV12-3/TRBV12-4 | NA | NA | TGTGCCAGCAGTTTTGCATCCTCCTACGAGCAGTACTTC | CASSFASSYEQYF
TRBJ2-3 | TRBV3-1 | NA | NA | TGTGCCAGCAGTCCCCGGGACATCACAGATACGCAGTATTTT | CASSPRDITDTQYF
TRBJ2-7 | TRBV2 | TRBD1 | NA | TGTGCCAGCACACCGGACAGGGCGGACGAGCAGTACTTC | CASTPDRADEQYF
TRBJ1-1 | TRBV11-2 | NA | NA | TGTGCCAGCAGCACTCGAGGGCGGGTGTGGGACATGAACACTGAAGCTTTCTTT | CASSTRGRVWDMNTEAFF
TRBJ1-1 | TRBV11-2 | NA | many | TGTGCCAGCAGCTTATGGTCTCTGAACACTGAAGCTTTCTTT | CASSLWSLNTEAFF
TRBJ2-3 | TRBV15 | NA | NA | TGTGCCACCAGCAATAGGGACCGCGGGACAGATACGCAGTATTTT | CATSNRDRGTDTQYF
TRBJ2-5 | TRBV7-7 | NA | NA | TGTGCTAGCAGCTTAGGGGGGACAGATCAAGAGACCCAGTACTTC | CASSLGGTDQETQYF
TRBJ2-7 | TRBV29-1 | NA | NA | TGCAGCGGGAGGGGTATAGACGCCTACGAGCAGTACTTC | CSGRGIDAYEQYF
TRBJ2-7 | TRBV12-3/TRBV12-4 | NA | NA | TGTGCCAGCGCCAACTACGAGCAGTACTTC | CASANYEQYF
TRBJ2-1 | TRBV12-3/TRBV12-4 | NA | many | TGTGCCACCATTTGGGGAGGTGAGCAGTTCTTC | CATIWGGEQFF